This TCR beta chain stems from a study of beta chain features in type 1 diabetes. Regarding the study as a whole: Among all four CD4+ subsets, Type 1 diabetes patients had TCRB CDR3s that were moderately but significantly shorter.

This clone has a count of ten or more. Its target is not known. Trimming cost V 6 bases and J 6 bases, with 13 bases left between them. The CDR3 covers 13 residues. As every portion of the isolated RNA was reverse transcribed, the sequencing read expressed TCRB transcripts. About 4 million reads was the average for naive, central memory and regulatory T cell samples. The repertoire was sequenced with immunoSEQ multiplex PCR; TCRdb's copy has only in-frame clones and lacks some. The repertoire holds under 250,000 clones, with around 14% as singletons. V gene TRBV23-1 combines with J gene TRBJ2-3, with no clear D. TRBV23-1 is noted as an ORF with a role that remains uncertain. The TCR was taken from a man younger than 40 with type 1 diabetes. The sequenced sample consisted of naive CD4+ T cells from blood. This CDR3 is CASRRRSVDTQYF. DNA for the CDR3: TGCGCCAGCAGAAGAAGGAGTGTCGATACGCAGTATTTT.